Listed below are T cell receptor beta chains from one sample, sequenced in a study of CXCR3-negative and CXCR3-positive naive CD8 T cells. TCRdb reanalyzed the 5' RACE reads, giving one entry per CDR3 protein sequence and no DNA. The data show about 150,000 distinct CDR3 sequences, and the top ten clones hold about 0.48%. Sequenced: naive CXCR3+ CD8+ T cells from blood. These receptors all come from a human donor in good health. Some clones in this sample may be carry-over from other donors' samples. Each CDR3 is given with its conserved first and last residue. A row's size may be missing; if present it is once, few, many or a size class.

>NA|TRBJ2-2|TRBV19
CASSTRVGGRTGELFF
>NA|TRBJ2-7|TRBV20-1
CSALGGQSYEQYF
>NA|TRBJ2-3|TRBV28
CASSSQDNTQYF
>NA|TRBJ2-7|TRBV7-6
CASSFSRYYEQYF
>NA|TRBJ2-5|TRBV7-8
CASSLFLAQETQYF
>NA|TRBJ1-2|TRBV12-3/TRBV12-4
CASNPHGTFDGYTF
>NA|TRBJ1-2|TRBV4-1
CASSQDGLDNYGYTF
>NA|TRBJ2-7|TRBV7-2
CASSLARVGYEQYF
>NA|TRBJ2-7|TRBV7-8
CASSFESGLIGYEQYF
>NA|TRBJ2-7|TRBV28
CASSSGTSMPYEQYF
>NA|TRBJ1-5|TRBV12-3/TRBV12-4
CASGRVGQPQHF
>NA|TRBJ2-7|TRBV4-3
CASSQEGTGYTYEQYF
>medium-sized|TRBJ1-1|TRBV29-1
CSVEWGMNTEAFF
>NA|TRBJ1-1|TRBV6-2/TRBV6-3
CASSSPRPGLGWTEAFF
>NA|TRBJ1-6|TRBV14
CASSQRGNSPLHF
>NA|TRBJ2-7|TRBV4-2
CASSQGVEQYF
>NA|TRBJ1-1|TRBV29-1
CSVVLEAEAFF
>NA|TRBJ2-7|TRBV6-2/TRBV6-3
CASSGGLSSSYEQYF
>NA|TRBJ2-7|TRBV29-1
CSVILSSYEQYF
>NA|TRBJ2-1|TRBV2
CASSLYLGGNEQFF
>NA|TRBJ2-2|TRBV7-3
CASSHEAGRYTGELFF
>NA|TRBJ2-1|TRBV5-1
CASSPGTSSGNEQFF
>NA|TRBJ2-7|TRBV3-1
CASSQPGTGPYEQYF
>NA|TRBJ2-7|TRBV14
CASSQDKLAGGPHEQYF
>NA|TRBJ1-5|TRBV19
CASSFQKWGTGANQPQHF
>NA|TRBJ1-1|TRBV4-1
CASSQAEQGVSEAFF
>NA|TRBJ2-3|TRBV27
CASSLWSSGEADTQYF
>NA|TRBJ1-1|TRBV4-1
CASSGGIGRGEAFF
>NA|TRBJ1-3|TRBV12-3/TRBV12-4
CASSLGGYSGNTIYF
>NA|TRBJ2-3|TRBV7-7
CASSKGGTYTQYF
>NA|TRBJ2-1|TRBV4-3
CASSQSSGGGSYNEQFF
>NA|TRBJ2-1|TRBV7-9
CASSLFDEQFF
>NA|TRBJ1-2|TRBV27
CASRPGRLLYYGYTF
>NA|TRBJ2-1|TRBV28
CASISGLAVYNEQFF
>NA|TRBJ2-2|TRBV7-6
CASSSTGPGELFF
>NA|TRBJ2-5|TRBV20-1
CSARETSGSGETQYF
>NA|TRBJ2-5|TRBV9
CASSVAFSASGRAETQYF
>NA|TRBJ2-2|TRBV13
CASSTHYTGELFF
>NA|TRBJ2-3|TRBV7-3
CASSLSGGGSDTQYF
>NA|TRBJ2-1|TRBV9
CASSAPDGFPPYNEQFF
>NA|TRBJ2-1|TRBV5-6
CASSLDKLANEQFF
>NA|TRBJ2-1|TRBV29-1
CSVEDSGRRYNEQFF
>NA|TRBJ2-5|TRBV4-3
CASSQAYAKETQYF
>NA|TRBJ2-3|TRBV4-3
CASSQDKNRADTQYF
>NA|TRBJ2-5|TRBV6-5
CASSYSGGQGLGETQYF
>NA|TRBJ2-7|TRBV20-1
CSAPHERGPYEQYF